This T cell receptor beta chain was documented in a study of Ad26.COV2.S vaccination and SARS-CoV-2 variants. Per the germline V gene, CDR1 is MGHRA and CDR2 is YSYEKL. Trimming took off 1 base at V and 8 bases at J, with 8 bases between the two ends. CDR3 length: 13 residues. Treatment specified: roughly 19 received Ad26.COV2.S at low or high dose, single or two shots; several received placebo; per-sample allocation not given. At day 63 after the first vaccine or placebo injection, samples were drawn. Some clones are missing from TCRdb's copy, which holds only in-frame ones; the method was immunoSEQ multiplex PCR. The data contain hundreds of thousands of clones, 80% to 90% of them singletons.

The chain carries TRBV4-1 and TRBJ1-4; D is undetermined. The sequencing here drew on peripheral blood, taken in a trial of Ad26.COV2.S vaccine versus placebo. This TCR came from a person between 18 and 65 years old who received the Ad26.COV2.S COVID-19 vaccine or a placebo. The DNA of the CDR3 is TGCGCCAGCAGCCAAGGCGTGTTAGAAAAACTGTTTTTT. Its translation is CASSQGVLEKLFF.